What follows are 18 T cell receptor beta chains derived from one specimen sequenced in a study of shared T cell receptors in the human thymus. The protocol was immunoSEQ multiplex PCR, while the TCRdb copy is restricted to in-frame clones and leaves out a portion. The sample holds about 660,000 clones, around 87% seen once. Another study also made use of these data, one on human thymus T cells.

Sequenced sample: thymocytes. These receptors all come from a boy in the first two years of life with a congenital heart defect.

The rearrangement uses TRBV4-1 and TRBJ1-2; the match to TRBD1 covers 7 bases. The germline CDR1 and CDR2 sequences are MGHRA and YSYEKL. Unmatched junction bases numbered 7, after V lost 1 base and J lost 8 bases. The CDR3 loop spans 14 amino acids. DNA for the CDR3: TGCGCCAGCAGCCAAGGTCCGCAGGGGGACGGCTACACCTTC. Translated: CASSQGPQGDGYTF.

The chain carries TRBV4-2 and TRBJ1-5; 7 bases are a match to TRBD1. V lost 4 bases and J lost 2; bases outside the gene matches: 11. The CDR3 is 17 residues long. From germline, CDR1 is LGHNA and CDR2 YNFKEQ. The CDR3 coding sequence is TGTGCCAGCAGCCGCGCCAGGGGGGAACGAGGCAATCAGCCCCAGCATTTT. Residues: CASSRARGERGNQPQHF.

The chain combines TRBV2 with TRBJ2-7; 7 bases match TRBD1. The CDR3 is made up of 13 amino acids. The germline V gene has CDR1 SNHLY and CDR2 FYNNEI. After removal of 5 bases from V and 2 bases from J, the junction contained 3 bases not matched to a gene. The CDR3 coding sequence is TGTGCCAGCAGTCAGGACAGGACCTACGAGCAGTACTTC. Its translation is CASSQDRTYEQYF.

The V gene is TRBV11-3, the J gene TRBJ2-7; tentatively, D is TRBD2 (7 bases). This CDR3 is 18 amino acids long. Trimming shortened V by 0 bases and J by 2 bases, and 20 bases separated the two germline ends. Germline values: CDR1 SGHNT, CDR2 YENEEA. CDR3 sequence (DNA): TGTGCCAGCAGCTTAGATCCGGGGGGCAGGGTAGCGGCCTACGAGCAGTACTTC. Protein sequence: CASSLDPGGRVAAYEQYF.

This clone was recorded only once. This chain links TRBV4-1 with TRBJ2-1; TRBD2 is a possible D gene (6 bases). The CDR3 consists of 16 residues. Germline CDR1 and CDR2: MGHRA and YSYEKL. Trimming left V 0 bases short and J 4 bases short, with 13 bases between. DNA for the CDR3: TGCGCCAGCAGCCAAGAATTGACTAGTGGGTACAATGAGCAGTTCTTC. It translates to CASSQELTSGYNEQFF.

This clone appeared once. The rearrangement uses TRBV4-3 and TRBJ2-5; D perhaps matches TRBD2 (6 bases). The V end lost 0 bases, the J end lost 1 base, and 12 bases lay between the germline ends. This CDR3 contains 16 residues. Germline V gives CDR1 LGHNA, CDR2 YSLEER. CDR3 in DNA: TGCGCCAGCAGCCAAGAGGGCGGGAACCTCCAAGAGACCCAGTACTTC. Its protein product is CASSQEGGNLQETQYF.

The V and J genes are TRBV4-3 and TRBJ2-5; no definite D call. Near its end, the DNA agrees better with TRBJ2-7, so the J call may be wrong. From germline, CDR1 is LGHNA and CDR2 YSLEER. This CDR3 has 16 residues. CDR3 residues: CASSQGRDLSYYEQYF. As DNA, the CDR3 is TGCGCCAGCAGCCAAGGACGCGACTTGAGCTACTACGAGCAGTACTTC.

The V and J genes are TRBV2 and TRBJ2-1, with 10 bases identical to TRBD2. The CDR3 runs to 15 residues. Germline V gene sequence: CDR1 SNHLY, CDR2 FYNNEI. J was trimmed by 4 bases and V by 6 bases; bases with no gene match: 6. CDR3 coding DNA: TGTGCCAGCAGCGACACTAGCGGGGAGTACAATGAGCAGTTCTTC. This encodes CASSDTSGEYNEQFF.

V gene TRBV18 combines with J gene TRBJ2-7; tentative D call: TRBD2 (7 bases). The CDR3 length is 16 residues. CDR1 is KGHSH and CDR2 is LQKENI in the germline V gene. Trimming took off 3 bases at V and 5 bases at J, with 20 bases between the two ends. CDR3 in amino acids: CASSPRLTGGSHEQYF. As DNA, the CDR3 is TGTGCCAGCTCACCCCGGCTCACGGGGGGCTCTCACGAGCAGTACTTC.

The genes are TRBV4-3 and TRBJ2-7, with D possibly TRBD1 on 6 matching bases. V shed 0 bases and J shed 3 bases, with 9 bases lying between them. Germline V gene data show CDR1 as LGHNA and CDR2 as YSLEER. The CDR3 sequence is 14 residues long. CDR3 amino acids: CASSQDEQGYEQYF. The CDR3, as DNA: TGCGCCAGCAGCCAAGACGAACAGGGCTACGAGCAGTACTTC.

The rearrangement joins TRBV7-2 to TRBJ2-5, with a possible D match to TRBD1 (5 bases). Germline loops: CDR1 SGHTA, CDR2 FQGNSA. The CDR3 covers 17 residues. V was clipped by 0 bases and J by 2 bases, with 16 bases between them. As DNA, the CDR3 is TGTGCCAGCAGCTTAGCTCCATATCATAGGGGTCAAGAGACCCAGTACTTC. The encoded protein is CASSLAPYHRGQETQYF.

This clone was picked up one time. This chain joins TRBV7-6 and TRBJ2-7; 12 bases fit TRBD2. Per germline, CDR1 SGHVS and CDR2 FNYEAQ. This CDR3 region has 16 residues. Trimming cost V 1 base and J 5 bases; bases outside gene matches: 6. The DNA for the CDR3 is TGTGCCAGCAGCTTAGGGACTAGCGGGATTCCGGACGAGCAGTACTTC. Its translation: CASSLGTSGIPDEQYF.

This clone was recorded only once. The chain uses TRBV10-3 and TRBJ2-7, with 10 bases fitting TRBD1. The CDR3 runs 16 residues. V lost 2 bases to trimming and J lost 2 bases; unmatched junction nucleotides: 6. CDR1 ENHRY and CDR2 SYGVKD come from the germline V gene. Here the CDR3 DNA reads TGTGCCATCAGTGAGCCGGGAGGGACAGGGGCCTACGAGCAGTACTTC. Translated, it gives CAISEPGGTGAYEQYF.

This chain links TRBV27 with TRBJ2-7, with D possibly matching TRBD2 (6 bases). CDR3 length: 15 amino acids. Trimming stripped 5 bases from V and 0 bases from J, with 14 bases between. The germline V gene encodes CDR1 MNHEY and CDR2 SMNVEV (reference sequence). CDR3 in DNA: TGTGCCAGCAGTCCCGGGCTAGCGAACTCCTACGAGCAGTACTTC. The encoded protein is CASSPGLANSYEQYF.

The chain recombines TRBV10-3 with TRBJ1-1; D is undetermined. This CDR3 region has 13 residues. Looked up from germline, CDR1 is ENHRY and CDR2 is SYGVKD. Trimming left V 8 bases short and J 1 base short, with 11 bases between. Here the CDR3 DNA reads TGTGCCATCGGGTGGGGAGAGAACACTGAAGCTTTCTTT. Protein sequence: CAIGWGENTEAFF.

The gene calls are TRBV6-5 and TRBJ2-3; 9 nucleotides agree with TRBD2. The CDR3 is 15 amino acids. The germline V gene has CDR1 MNHEY and CDR2 SVGAGI. V gave up 5 bases and J gave up 7 bases; unmatched junction bases: 10. The CDR3 coding sequence is TGTGCCAGCAGTCCGGGCGGGAGGGCCGGATATACGCAGTATTTT. Its protein is CASSPGGRAGYTQYF.

The chain combines TRBV10-3 with TRBJ1-3; 10 bases are a match to TRBD1. Looked up from germline, CDR1 is ENHRY and CDR2 is SYGVKD. The J segment lost 7 bases and the V segment lost 3 bases, leaving 9 bases of the junction unmatched. The CDR3 consists of 16 residues. The CDR3: CAISDYRDRGSNTIYF. In nucleotides, the CDR3 is TGTGCCATCAGTGATTACCGGGACAGGGGATCGAACACCATATATTTT.

The V call is TRBV4-3, the J call TRBJ2-7; 7 bases are a match to TRBD2. Germline V gene data show CDR1 as LGHNA and CDR2 as YSLEER. CDR3 size: 16 residues. With V trimmed by 1 base and J by 3 bases, 9 bases remained unmatched. The CDR3 here is CASSQGRAGAGYEQYF. CDR3 nucleotide sequence: TGCGCCAGCAGCCAAGGAAGGGCGGGAGCTGGCTACGAGCAGTACTTC.